The rows below give T cell receptor beta chains drawn from one sample of a study of blood T cells in healthy people across ages. TCRdb reanalysed the 5' RACE reads using MiXCR and keeps one entry per CDR3 protein. The data hold about 1.4 million distinct CDR3 sequences, with around 59% observed a single time. What was sequenced was blood. These receptors were collected from a man younger than 30 in good health. The CDR3 runs from the conserved cysteine through the conserved F or W. The order of the fields is CDR3 DNA, CDR3 protein, D gene, clone size, V gene, J gene. The D gene is left open where the match is weak. Clone size appears in some rows only: once, few, many, or a class for an expanded clone.

DNA: TGTGCCAGCAGCCAAGCTTCCGGGGTCGGCTACGAGCAGTACTTC
CDR3: CASSQASGVGYEQYF
D: .
size: .
V: TRBV14
J: TRBJ2-7

DNA: TGTGCCACCAGTGATTTGGACGACGCCAAAGGGCCCACAGATACGCAGTATTTT
CDR3: CATSDLDDAKGPTDTQYF
D: .
size: few
V: TRBV24-1
J: TRBJ2-3

DNA: TGTGCCAGCAGCTTAGCAACGGACAGCTATAGCAATCAGCCCCAGCATTTT
CDR3: CASSLATDSYSNQPQHF
D: .
size: .
V: TRBV7-6
J: TRBJ1-5

DNA: TGTGCCACCAGCATCCCAGGGGGCGCGGCCTACGAGCAGTACTTC
CDR3: CATSIPGGAAYEQYF
D: TRBD1
size: .
V: TRBV15
J: TRBJ2-7

DNA: TGTGCCAGCAGCCGCAGGGGGAACATTCAGTACTTC
CDR3: CASSRRGNIQYF
D: TRBD1
size: .
V: TRBV7-9
J: TRBJ2-4

DNA: TGCGCCAGCAGCCCGACAGAAGGAGGCACTGAAGCTTTCTTT
CDR3: CASSPTEGGTEAFF
D: .
size: once
V: TRBV4-3
J: TRBJ1-1

DNA: TGTGCCAGCAGTACCCGCCCGGACGGGGCTGATGATACGCAGTATTTT
CDR3: CASSTRPDGADDTQYF
D: .
size: .
V: TRBV2
J: TRBJ2-3

DNA: TGCAGTGCTAGAGATCTTGGGGTTGGGGTCCATGGCTACACCTTC
CDR3: CSARDLGVGVHGYTF
D: .
size: .
V: TRBV20-1
J: TRBJ1-2

DNA: TGCAGCGTCGATCGGGGGGGCATGGACTACAATGAGCAGTTCTTC
CDR3: CSVDRGGMDYNEQFF
D: TRBD2
size: .
V: TRBV29-1
J: TRBJ2-1

DNA: TGTGCCAGCAGAAATTTAGGGAACACCGGGGAGCTGTTTTTT
CDR3: CASRNLGNTGELFF
D: .
size: .
V: TRBV28
J: TRBJ2-2

DNA: TGTGCCAGCAGCCGAAGGGCCAGGACCGTAGGGTATGGCTACACCTTC
CDR3: CASSRRARTVGYGYTF
D: .
size: .
V: TRBV7-2
J: TRBJ1-2

DNA: TGCGCCAGCAGCGGAGGGGGCAGTGTAGGGACTGAAGCTTTCTTT
CDR3: CASSGGGSVGTEAFF
D: TRBD1
size: .
V: TRBV5-1
J: TRBJ1-1

DNA: TGTGCCACCAAACTCCGGAGAGGCAATCAGCCCCAGCATTTT
CDR3: CATKLRRGNQPQHF
D: .
size: .
V: TRBV15
J: TRBJ1-5

DNA: TGTGCCTCCGTAGCGGGCGAGCACACAGATACGCAGTATTTT
CDR3: CASVAGEHTDTQYF
D: TRBD2
size: few
V: TRBV10-3
J: TRBJ2-3

DNA: TGTGCCATCAGTGAACTAGCGGGAGGGTTTGATGAGCAGTTCTTC
CDR3: CAISELAGGFDEQFF
D: TRBD2
size: .
V: TRBV10-3
J: TRBJ2-1

DNA: TGTGCCAGCAGCTTAGAGGGGCTAGCGAGCTCCTACGAGCAGTACTTC
CDR3: CASSLEGLASSYEQYF
D: .
size: .
V: TRBV7-8
J: TRBJ2-7

DNA: TGTGCCAGCAGACTGTCGACAGTTAACTATGGCTACACCTTC
CDR3: CASRLSTVNYGYTF
D: .
size: .
V: TRBV28
J: TRBJ1-2

DNA: TGTGCCAGCAGCTTGCGGGACAGGAAGACCCTAGCCAAAAACATTCAGTACTTC
CDR3: CASSLRDRKTLAKNIQYF
D: TRBD1
size: .
V: TRBV5-5
J: TRBJ2-4

DNA: TGTGCCAGCAGCCCTACCTTGGGTGGCTACACCTTC
CDR3: CASSPTLGGYTF
D: .
size: few
V: TRBV11-2
J: TRBJ1-2

DNA: TGCGCCAGCACCGACCCACTTAGCGGGAGGCACACCGGGGAGCTGTTTTTT
CDR3: CASTDPLSGRHTGELFF
D: TRBD2
size: .
V: TRBV5-1
J: TRBJ2-2

DNA: TGCAGCGTTGCCGCAGGGAACACCGGGGAGCTGTTTTTT
CDR3: CSVAAGNTGELFF
D: .
size: .
V: TRBV29-1
J: TRBJ2-2

DNA: TGCAGCGTTGAAGATCAAGGGACGTGGGAGCAGTACTTC
CDR3: CSVEDQGTWEQYF
D: .
size: few
V: TRBV29-1
J: TRBJ2-7